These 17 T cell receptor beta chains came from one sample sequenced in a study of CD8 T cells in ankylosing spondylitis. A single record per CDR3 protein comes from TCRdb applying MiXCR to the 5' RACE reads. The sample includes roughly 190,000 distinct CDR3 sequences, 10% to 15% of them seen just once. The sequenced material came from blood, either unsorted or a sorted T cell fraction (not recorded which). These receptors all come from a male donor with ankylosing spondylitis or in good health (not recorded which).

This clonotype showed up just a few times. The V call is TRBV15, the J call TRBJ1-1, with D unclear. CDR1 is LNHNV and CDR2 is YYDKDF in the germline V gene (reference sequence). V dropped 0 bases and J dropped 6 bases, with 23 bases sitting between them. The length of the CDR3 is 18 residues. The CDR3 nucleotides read TGTGCCACCAGCAGAGATCTGTTGGCCGTTGTGATTACGGCTGAAGCTTTCTTT. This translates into CATSRDLLAVVITAEAFF.

This CDR3 is CASSEAADWDDEQFF. CDR3 DNA sequence: TGTGCCAGCAGTGAGGCGGCTGACTGGGACGATGAGCAGTTCTTC. The chain combines TRBV25-1 with TRBJ2-1; the D gene could be TRBD1 or TRBD2 (5 bases each). Per germline, CDR1 MGHDK and CDR2 SYGVNS. This CDR3 spans 15 amino acids. V dropped 3 bases and J dropped 8 bases, with 17 bases sitting between them.

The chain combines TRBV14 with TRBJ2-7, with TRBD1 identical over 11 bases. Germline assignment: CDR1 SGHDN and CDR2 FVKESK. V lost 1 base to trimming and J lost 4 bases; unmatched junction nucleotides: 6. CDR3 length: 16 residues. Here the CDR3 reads CASSQARDRGTYEQYF. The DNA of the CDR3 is TGTGCCAGCAGCCAAGCAAGGGACAGGGGGACATACGAGCAGTACTTC.

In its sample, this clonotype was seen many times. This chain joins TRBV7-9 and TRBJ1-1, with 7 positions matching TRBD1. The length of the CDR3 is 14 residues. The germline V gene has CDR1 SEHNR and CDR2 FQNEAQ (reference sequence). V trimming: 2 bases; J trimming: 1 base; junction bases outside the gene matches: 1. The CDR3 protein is CASSLNRGNTEAFF. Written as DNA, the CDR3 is TGTGCCAGCAGCTTAAACAGGGGGAACACTGAAGCTTTCTTT.

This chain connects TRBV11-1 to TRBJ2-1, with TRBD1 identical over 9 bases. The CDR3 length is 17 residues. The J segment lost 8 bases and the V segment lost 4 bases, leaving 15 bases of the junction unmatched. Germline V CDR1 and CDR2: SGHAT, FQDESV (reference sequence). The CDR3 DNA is TGTGCCAGCAGCTCGACAGGGGGGACCCTCCCCGGCCATGAGCAGTTCTTC. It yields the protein CASSSTGGTLPGHEQFF.

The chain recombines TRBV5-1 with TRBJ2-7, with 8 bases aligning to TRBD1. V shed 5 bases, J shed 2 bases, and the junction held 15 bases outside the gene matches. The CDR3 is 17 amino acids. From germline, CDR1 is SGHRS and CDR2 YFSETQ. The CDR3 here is CASSLEFGTGSTYEQYF. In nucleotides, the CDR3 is TGCGCCAGCAGTCTAGAGTTTGGGACAGGTTCTACCTACGAGCAGTACTTC.

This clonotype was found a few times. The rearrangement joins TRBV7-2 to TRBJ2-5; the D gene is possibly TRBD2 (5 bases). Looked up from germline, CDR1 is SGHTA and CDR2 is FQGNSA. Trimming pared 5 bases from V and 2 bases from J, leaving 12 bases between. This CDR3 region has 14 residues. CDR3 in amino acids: CASSLGLIQETQYF. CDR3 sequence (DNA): TGTGCCAGCAGCCTTGGACTGATACAAGAGACCCAGTACTTC.

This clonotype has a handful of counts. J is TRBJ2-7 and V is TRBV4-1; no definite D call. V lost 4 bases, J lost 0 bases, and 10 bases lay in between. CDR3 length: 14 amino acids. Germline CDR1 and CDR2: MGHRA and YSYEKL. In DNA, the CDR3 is TGCGCCAGCAGCCCGATTAGGGACTCCTACGAGCAGTACTTC. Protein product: CASSPIRDSYEQYF.

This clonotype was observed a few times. For the CDR3, the DNA is TGTGCCAGCCGAGCCGGACTAGCAAATGAGCAGTTCTTC. Translation: CASRAGLANEQFF. The chain recombines TRBV11-2 with TRBJ2-1, with TRBD2 matching 8 bases. CDR1 is SGHAT and CDR2 is FQNNGV in the germline V gene. After removal of 8 bases from V and 7 bases from J, the junction contained 7 bases not matched to a gene. This CDR3 spans 13 amino acids.

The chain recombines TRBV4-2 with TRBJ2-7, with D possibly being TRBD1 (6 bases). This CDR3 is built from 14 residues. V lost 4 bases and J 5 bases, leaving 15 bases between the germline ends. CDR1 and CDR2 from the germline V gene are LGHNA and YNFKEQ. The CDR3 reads CASSLETGPDEQYF. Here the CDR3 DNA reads TGTGCCAGCAGCCTCGAAACAGGGCCGGACGAGCAGTACTTC.

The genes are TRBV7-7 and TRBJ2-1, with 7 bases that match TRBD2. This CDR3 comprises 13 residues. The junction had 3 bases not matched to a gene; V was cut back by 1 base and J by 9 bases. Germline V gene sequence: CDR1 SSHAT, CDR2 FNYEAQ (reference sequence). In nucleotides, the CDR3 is TGTGCCAGCAGCTTAGGGGGGGGGGTTGAGCAGTTCTTC. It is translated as CASSLGGGVEQFF.

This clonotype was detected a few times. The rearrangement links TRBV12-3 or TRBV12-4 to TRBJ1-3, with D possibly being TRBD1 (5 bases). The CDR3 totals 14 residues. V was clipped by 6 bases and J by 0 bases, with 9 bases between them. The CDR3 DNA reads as TGTGCCAGCAGACAGGTCTACTCTGGAAACACCATATATTTT. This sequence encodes CASRQVYSGNTIYF.

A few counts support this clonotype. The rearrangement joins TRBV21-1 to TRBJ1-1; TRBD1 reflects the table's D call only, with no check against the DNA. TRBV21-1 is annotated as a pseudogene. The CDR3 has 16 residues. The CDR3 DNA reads TGTGCCAGCAGCAAAGAAAGTCGGACAGGTGTCACTGAAGCTTTCTTT. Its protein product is CASSKESRTGVTEAFF.

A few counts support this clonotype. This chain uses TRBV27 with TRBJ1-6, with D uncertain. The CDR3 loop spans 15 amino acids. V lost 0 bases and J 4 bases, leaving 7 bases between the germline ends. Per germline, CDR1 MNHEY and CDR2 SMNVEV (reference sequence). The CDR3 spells CASSLSKSYNSPLHF. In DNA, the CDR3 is TGTGCCAGCAGTTTATCCAAGAGTTATAATTCACCCCTCCACTTT.

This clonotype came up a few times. This CDR3 reads CASGTGQPQHF. The CDR3, as DNA: TGTGCTAGTGGTACGGGGCAGCCCCAGCATTTT. The genes are TRBV12-5 and TRBJ1-5; D unresolved. This CDR3 spans 11 amino acids. The ends were cut back, 5 bases at V and 7 bases at J, with 6 bases in the middle. CDR1 LGHNT and CDR2 FRNRAP come from the germline V gene.

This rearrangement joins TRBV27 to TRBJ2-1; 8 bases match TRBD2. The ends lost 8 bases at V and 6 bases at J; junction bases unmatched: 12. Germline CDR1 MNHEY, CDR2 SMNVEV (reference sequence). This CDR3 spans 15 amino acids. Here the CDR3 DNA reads TGTGCCAGCGTTCGAGGACTAGCCTTCGTCAATGAGCAGTTCTTC. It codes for CASVRGLAFVNEQFF.

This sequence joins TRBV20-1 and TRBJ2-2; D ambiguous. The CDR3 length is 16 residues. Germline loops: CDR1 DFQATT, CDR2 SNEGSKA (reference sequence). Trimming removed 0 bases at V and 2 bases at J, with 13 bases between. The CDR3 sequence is CSARDYARPNTGELFF. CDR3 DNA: TGCAGTGCTAGAGATTATGCTAGGCCTAACACCGGGGAGCTGTTTTTT.